This T cell receptor beta chain was found in a study of T cell responses to AZD1222 COVID-19 vaccine. Study observations and caveats: In the spike-specific TCR repertoire, nearly half reportedly target unmutated variant regions. Donors were chiefly white British, with a greater number of females, and clonal diversity was perhaps underestimated.

TCRdb's copy holds only in-frame clones and misses some; the assay was immunoSEQ multiplex PCR. The data hold tens of thousands of clones, with 60% to 85% observed a single time. The V end was cut by 6 bases, the J end by 1 base, with 9 bases between. The germline CDR1 and CDR2 sequences are SNHLY and FYNNEI. The CDR3 runs to 13 residues. As to this clone: Its antigen is as yet unknown.

The V gene is TRBV2, the J gene TRBJ1-1, with a weak D call TRBD1 (5 bases). The sample here was peripheral blood, taken on day 0 of AZD1222 vaccination. This clonotype was sampled from an adult in good health. CDR3 nucleotide sequence: TGTGCCAGCAGACGAACAGGGAACACTGAAGCTTTCTTT. Protein sequence: CASRRTGNTEAFF.